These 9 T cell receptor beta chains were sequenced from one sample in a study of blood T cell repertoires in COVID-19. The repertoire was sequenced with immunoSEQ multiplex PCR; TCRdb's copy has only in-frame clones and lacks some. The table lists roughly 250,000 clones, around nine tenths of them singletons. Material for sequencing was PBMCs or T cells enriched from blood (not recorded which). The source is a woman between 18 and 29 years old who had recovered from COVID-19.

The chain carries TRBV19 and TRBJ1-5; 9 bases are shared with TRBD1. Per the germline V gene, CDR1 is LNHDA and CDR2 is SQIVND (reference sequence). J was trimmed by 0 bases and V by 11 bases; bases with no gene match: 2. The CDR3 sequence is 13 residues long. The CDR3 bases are TGTGCCGGGACAGGGTATAGCAATCAGCCCCAGCATTTT. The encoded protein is CAGTGYSNQPQHF.

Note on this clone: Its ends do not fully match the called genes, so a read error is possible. This chain's CDR3 is CASSPGLGGSYNEQFF. The CDR3 bases are TGTGCTAGCAGCCCAGGACTGGGCGGGTCCTACAATGAGCAGTTCTTC. The rearrangement links TRBV7-7 to TRBJ2-1; D may be TRBD2 (5 bases). Germline CDR1 is SSHAT and CDR2 is FNYEAQ (reference sequence). The CDR3 extends over 16 amino acids.

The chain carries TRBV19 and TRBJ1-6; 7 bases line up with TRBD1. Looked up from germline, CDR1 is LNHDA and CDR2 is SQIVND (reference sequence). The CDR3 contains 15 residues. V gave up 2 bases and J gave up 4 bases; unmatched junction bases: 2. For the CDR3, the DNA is TGTGCCAGTAGTATACCGGGACAGTATAATTCACCCCTCCACTTT. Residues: CASSIPGQYNSPLHF.

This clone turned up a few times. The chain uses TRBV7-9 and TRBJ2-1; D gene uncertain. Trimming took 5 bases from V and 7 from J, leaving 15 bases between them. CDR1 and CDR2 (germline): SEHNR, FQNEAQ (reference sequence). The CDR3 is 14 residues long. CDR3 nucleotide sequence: TGTGCCAGCAGCCGCAGCGATGAGTGGAATGAGCAGTTCTTC. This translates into CASSRSDEWNEQFF.

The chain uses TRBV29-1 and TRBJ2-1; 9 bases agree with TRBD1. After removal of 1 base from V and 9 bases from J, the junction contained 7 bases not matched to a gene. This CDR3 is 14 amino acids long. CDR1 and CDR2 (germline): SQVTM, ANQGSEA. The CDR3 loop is CSVEVGGQGSEQFF. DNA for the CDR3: TGCAGCGTTGAAGTTGGGGGACAGGGTAGTGAGCAGTTCTTC.

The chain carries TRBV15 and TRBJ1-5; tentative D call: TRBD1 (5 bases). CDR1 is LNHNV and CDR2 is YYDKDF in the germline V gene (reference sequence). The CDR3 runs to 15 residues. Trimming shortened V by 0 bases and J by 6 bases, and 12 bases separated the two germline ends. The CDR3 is CATSRDRATSQPQHF. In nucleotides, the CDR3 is TGTGCCACCAGCAGAGACAGGGCGACGAGTCAGCCCCAGCATTTT. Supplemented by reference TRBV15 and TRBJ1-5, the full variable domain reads DAMVIQNPRYQVTQFGKPVTLSCSQTLNHNVMYWYQQKSSQAPKLLFHYYDKDFNNEADTPDNFQSRRPNTSFCFLDIRSPGLGDTAMYLCATSRDRATSQPQHFGDGTRLSIL.

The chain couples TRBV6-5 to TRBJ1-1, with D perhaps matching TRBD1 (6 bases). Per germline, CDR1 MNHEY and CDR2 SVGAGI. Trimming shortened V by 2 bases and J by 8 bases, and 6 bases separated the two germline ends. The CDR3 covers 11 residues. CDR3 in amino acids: CASSYGTEAFF. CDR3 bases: TGTGCCAGCAGTTACGGGACAGAAGCTTTCTTT.

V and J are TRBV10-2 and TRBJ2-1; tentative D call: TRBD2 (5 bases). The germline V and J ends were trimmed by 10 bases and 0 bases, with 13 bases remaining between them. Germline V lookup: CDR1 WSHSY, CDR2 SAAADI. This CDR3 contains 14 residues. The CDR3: CATGSGSSYNEQFF. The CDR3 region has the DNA TGCGCCACGGGGTCGGGCAGCTCCTACAATGAGCAGTTCTTC.

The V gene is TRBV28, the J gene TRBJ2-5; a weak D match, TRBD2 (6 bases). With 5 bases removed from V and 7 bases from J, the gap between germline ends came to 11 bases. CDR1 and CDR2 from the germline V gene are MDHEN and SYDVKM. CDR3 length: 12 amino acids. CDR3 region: CASSQKGGTQYF. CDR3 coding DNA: TGTGCCAGCAGTCAGAAGGGAGGGACCCAGTACTTC.